The clone carrying this TCR beta chain was counted a few times. Its antigen remains unidentified. This sample is part of a study of cytomegalovirus exposure and HLA in healthy donors. In the study overall: Earlier findings included approximately 120 million unique TCR beta sequences obtained from about 180 million T cells.

Study findings and constraints: HLA alleles showed associations with some 17,000 TCR beta sequences in a later analysis, at a 0.05 false discovery rate.

In the PCR, 60 Vbeta and 13 Jbeta primers were used. TCRdb's table, derived via immunoSEQ multiplex PCR, lists solely in-frame clones and lacks some. Here the sample spans 150,000 to 200,000 clones, around 80% being singletons. This receptor was taken from a girl between 5 and 17 years old in good health and CMV-seropositive. Sample: PBMCs.

The CDR3 coding sequence is TGTGCCAGCAGTGAAGGACAGTTAGACACCGGGGAGCTGTTTTTT. It translates to CASSEGQLDTGELFF. J is TRBJ2-2 and V is TRBV6-1, with D perhaps matching TRBD1 (5 bases). Trimming stripped 1 base from V and 3 bases from J, with 9 bases between. The length of the CDR3 is 15 residues. The germline V gene encodes CDR1 MNHNS and CDR2 SASEGT.